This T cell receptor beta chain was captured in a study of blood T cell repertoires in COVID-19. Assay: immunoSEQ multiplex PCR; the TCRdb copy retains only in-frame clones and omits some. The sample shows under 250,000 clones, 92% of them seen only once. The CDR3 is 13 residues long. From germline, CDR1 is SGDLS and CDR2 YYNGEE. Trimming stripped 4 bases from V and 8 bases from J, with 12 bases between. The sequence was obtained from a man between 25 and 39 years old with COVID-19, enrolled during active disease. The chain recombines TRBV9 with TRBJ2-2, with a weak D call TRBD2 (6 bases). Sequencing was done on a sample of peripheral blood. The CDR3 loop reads CASSPIAVGELFF. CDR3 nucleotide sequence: TGTGCCAGCAGCCCTATAGCGGTAGGGGAGCTGTTTTTT.